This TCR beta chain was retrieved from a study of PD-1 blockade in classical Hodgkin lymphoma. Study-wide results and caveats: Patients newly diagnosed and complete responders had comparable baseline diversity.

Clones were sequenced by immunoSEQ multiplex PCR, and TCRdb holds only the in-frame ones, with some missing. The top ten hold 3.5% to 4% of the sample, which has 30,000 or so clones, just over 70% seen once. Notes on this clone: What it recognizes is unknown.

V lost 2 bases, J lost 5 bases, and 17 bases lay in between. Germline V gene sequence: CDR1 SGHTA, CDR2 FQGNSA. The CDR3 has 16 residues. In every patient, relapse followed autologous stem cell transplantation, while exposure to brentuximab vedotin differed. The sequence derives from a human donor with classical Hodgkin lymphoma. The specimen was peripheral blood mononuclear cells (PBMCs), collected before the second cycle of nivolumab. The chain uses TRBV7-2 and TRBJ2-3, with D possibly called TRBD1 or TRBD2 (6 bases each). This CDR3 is CASSLSGSRGEDTQYF. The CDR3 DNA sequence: TGTGCCAGCAGCTTATCGGGCTCAAGGGGGGAAGATACGCAGTATTTT.